These 30 T cell receptor beta chains share one sample of origin, sequenced in a study of cytomegalovirus exposure and HLA in healthy donors. It was with 60 Vbeta and 13 Jbeta primers that the PCR ran. This table comes from immunoSEQ multiplex PCR, and its TCRdb copy is limited to in-frame clones, with some not included. The table lists some 100,000 clones, around 74% of them singletons. The specimen sequenced was PBMCs. Source of these receptors: a female donor in good health and CMV-seropositive.

The genes are TRBV4-1 and TRBJ2-4, with 11 bases identical to TRBD2. The CDR3 sequence is 19 residues long. The V gene's germline CDR1 is MGHRA and CDR2 YSYEKL. The J segment lost 0 bases and the V segment lost 4 bases, leaving 11 bases of the junction unmatched. The CDR3 sequence is CASSLKRLAGHQAKNIQYF. The CDR3 DNA reads TGCGCCAGCAGCCTTAAAAGACTAGCGGGGCATCAAGCCAAAAACATTCAGTACTTC.

The sample holds many counts of this clone. The same CDR3 can be traced to other DNA sequences in this sample. The chain joins TRBV7-3 to TRBJ2-1; no reliable D call. Germline V CDR1 and CDR2: SGHTA, FQGTGA. This CDR3 has 13 residues. Trimming cost V 1 base and J 10 bases, with 11 bases left between them. The CDR3 region has the DNA TGTGCCAGCAGCTTAAATAGAGGAGACGAGCAGTTCTTC. Translation gives CASSLNRGDEQFF.

The chain has TRBV4-2 and TRBJ1-1; D may be TRBD1 (6 bases). From germline, CDR1 is LGHNA and CDR2 YNFKEQ. The CDR3 contains 16 residues. Deletions cut 0 bases from V and 1 base from J, with 12 bases between. The CDR3 DNA reads as TGTGCCAGCAGCCAAGACCTGAGGGGGTGGAACACTGAAGCTTTCTTT. Amino acids: CASSQDLRGWNTEAFF.

This chain connects TRBV6-6 to TRBJ2-1; TRBD2 matches 8 bases. The germline V gene encodes CDR1 MNHNY and CDR2 SVGAGI (reference sequence). The CDR3 loop spans 16 amino acids. Trimming cost V 8 bases and J 2 bases; bases outside gene matches: 11. The CDR3 bases are TGTGCCAGCCTTTGGGGGCTAGCGGGCCCCTACAATGAGCAGTTCTTC. As protein: CASLWGLAGPYNEQFF.

V gene TRBV2 combines with J gene TRBJ2-5, with 8 nucleotides matching TRBD2. The CDR3 runs 12 residues. J lost 5 bases, V lost 7 bases, and 3 bases had no gene match. Per germline, CDR1 SNHLY and CDR2 FYNNEI. CDR3 DNA: TGTGCCAGCATCCGGGGGGGGGAGACCCAGTACTTC. Translating gives CASIRGGETQYF.

The table lists this clone with a few counts. The chain carries TRBV11-2 and TRBJ2-1; 7 positions match TRBD1. In germline, CDR1 is SGHAT, CDR2 FQNNGV. CDR3 length: 15 residues. Losses at the gene ends were 5 bases for V and 2 bases for J; bases not matched to a gene: 6. The CDR3 reads CASSRDRATYNEQFF. CDR3 nucleotide sequence: TGTGCCAGCAGCCGAGACAGGGCGACCTACAATGAGCAGTTCTTC.

The rearrangement uses TRBV18 and TRBJ2-3; the match to TRBD2 covers 13 bases. CDR3 length: 16 amino acids. CDR1 is KGHSH and CDR2 is LQKENI in the germline V gene. V dropped 4 bases and J dropped 4; count of bases not matched to a gene: 5. CDR3 residues: CASSHPGLAGADTQYF. DNA for the CDR3: TGTGCCAGCTCACACCCAGGACTAGCGGGAGCAGATACGCAGTATTTT.

The chain employs TRBV7-2 and TRBJ1-2; D is unresolved. The CDR3 sequence is 14 residues long. Germline V gives CDR1 SGHTA, CDR2 FQGNSA. V gave up 1 base and J gave up 8 bases, with 14 bases separating them. The CDR3 sequence: CASSLGSGRRGYTF. CDR3 bases: TGTGCCAGCAGCTTAGGGTCAGGAAGACGCGGCTACACCTTC.

The chain combines TRBV28 with TRBJ1-5, with D tentatively TRBD1 (5 bases). Germline V gives CDR1 MDHEN, CDR2 SYDVKM. V gave up 6 bases and J gave up 4 bases, with 13 bases separating them. This CDR3 comprises 14 residues. CDR3 region: CASSHGGENQPQHF. The CDR3 region has the DNA TGTGCCAGCAGCCACGGGGGGGAAAATCAGCCCCAGCATTTT. Based on the CDR3 plus reference TRBV28 and TRBJ1-5, the full variable domain is DVKVTQSSRYLVKRTGEKVFLECVQDMDHENMFWYRQDPGLGLRLIYFSYDVKMKEKGDIPEGYSVSREKKERFSLILESASTNQTSMYLCASSHGGENQPQHFGDGTRLSIL.

The CDR3 loop is CASSSRGIPNTEAFF. DNA of the CDR3: TGTGCCAGTAGCTCCCGGGGGATTCCGAACACTGAAGCTTTCTTT. This chain links TRBV19 with TRBJ1-1; D possibly corresponds to TRBD1 (5 bases). This CDR3 contains 15 residues. CDR1 and CDR2 (germline): LNHDA, SQIVND (reference sequence). Trimming removed 6 bases at V and 1 base at J, with 15 bases between.

The chain carries TRBV19 and TRBJ1-4, with 9 bases lining up with TRBD1. The germline V gene has CDR1 LNHDA and CDR2 SQIVND (reference sequence). J gave up 7 bases and V 10 bases, and 10 bases lay outside the gene matches. This CDR3 is 14 amino acids long. Here the CDR3 reads CATASGTGSEKLFF. DNA of the CDR3: TGTGCCACCGCGAGCGGGACAGGGAGTGAAAAACTGTTTTTT. The whole variable domain, remainder taken from reference TRBV19 and TRBJ1-4, is DGGITQSPKYLFRKEGQNVTLSCEQNLNHDAMYWYRQDPGQGLRLIYYSQIVNDFQKGDIAEGYSVSREKKESFPLTVTSAQKNPTAFYLCATASGTGSEKLFFGSGTQLSVL.

The rearrangement links TRBV7-2 to TRBJ2-7; 11 bases align to TRBD2. Germline CDR1 and CDR2: SGHTA and FQGNSA. The CDR3 length is 16 residues. J was trimmed by 2 bases and V by 2 bases; bases with no gene match: 5. Written as DNA, the CDR3 is TGTGCCAGCAGCTTACTAGCGGGGGGAAGAACCTACGAGCAGTACTTC. Translation: CASSLLAGGRTYEQYF.

J is TRBJ2-3 and V is TRBV29-1; 10 bases line up with TRBD1. This CDR3 has 14 residues. Germline CDR1 SQVTM, CDR2 ANQGSEA. Trimming removed 6 bases from V and 4 bases from J; junction bases left unmatched: 7. The CDR3 loop reads CSVRDRGDADTQYF. In DNA form, the CDR3 reads TGCAGCGTGAGGGACAGGGGTGACGCAGATACGCAGTATTTT.

The chain employs TRBV9 and TRBJ2-7, with a possible D match to TRBD2 (6 bases). This CDR3 comprises 15 residues. CDR1 is SGDLS, CDR2 YYNGEE, per germline. Trimming stripped 0 bases from V and 3 bases from J, with 13 bases between. CDR3 sequence reads: CASSVGVSSDYEQYF. As DNA, the CDR3 is TGTGCCAGCAGCGTAGGGGTGTCTAGCGACTACGAGCAGTACTTC. The complete variable domain, with remaining parts taken from reference TRBV9 and TRBJ2-7, reads DSGVTQTPKHLITATGQRVTLRCSPRSGDLSVYWYQQSLDQGLQFLIQYYNGEERAKGNILERFSAQQFPDLHSELNLSSLELGDSALYFCASSVGVSSDYEQYFGPGTRLTVT.

The J gene is TRBJ2-3, the V gene TRBV4-2; D unclear. Germline values: CDR1 LGHNA, CDR2 YNFKEQ. Trimming stripped 0 bases from V and 6 bases from J, with 13 bases between. There are 15 residues in the CDR3. CDR3 loop: CASSQDSAVGDTQYF. CDR3 sequence (DNA): TGTGCCAGCAGCCAAGATTCGGCGGTTGGCGATACGCAGTATTTT.

The chain joins TRBV4-2 to TRBJ2-7; D remains unclear. From germline, CDR1 is LGHNA and CDR2 YNFKEQ. V gave up 0 bases and J gave up 0 bases, with 15 bases separating them. The CDR3 totals 17 residues. The CDR3 loop is CASSQDPISAISYEQYF. The CDR3 DNA is TGTGCCAGCAGCCAAGATCCAATTAGTGCTATCTCCTACGAGCAGTACTTC.

This clone was picked up one time. This chain joins TRBV28 and TRBJ1-6; D is possibly TRBD1 (5 bases). Per the germline V gene, CDR1 is MDHEN and CDR2 is SYDVKM. This CDR3 is 15 amino acids long. V was shortened by 8 bases and J by 3 bases, with 14 bases between the two germline ends. The CDR3 region is CASGPLQGYNSPLHF. CDR3 nucleotides: TGTGCCAGCGGCCCCCTCCAGGGCTATAATTCACCCCTCCACTTT.

The CDR3 spells CASSLSRQSDTQYF. The CDR3 nucleotides are TGTGCCAGCAGTTTATCGAGGCAGTCGGATACGCAGTATTTT. This chain uses TRBV27 with TRBJ2-3, with unresolved D. Germline CDR1 is MNHEY and CDR2 is SMNVEV (reference sequence). V was pared by 0 bases and J by 6 bases, with 10 bases between. The CDR3 runs to 14 residues.

This clone was seen just once. The chain recombines TRBV28 with TRBJ1-2; weak D call: TRBD1 (5 bases). This CDR3 comprises 15 residues. Trimming took 5 bases from V and 4 from J, leaving 17 bases between them. CDR1 and CDR2 from the germline V gene are MDHEN and SYDVKM. CDR3 in DNA: TGTGCCAGCAGTGACGAAATGGGGCAGGTCTATGGCTACACCTTC. It encodes CASSDEMGQVYGYTF.

This chain links TRBV7-2 with TRBJ2-5; 11 bases map to TRBD2. CDR1 and CDR2 (germline): SGHTA, FQGNSA. CDR3 length: 14 amino acids. With V trimmed by 5 bases and J by 3 bases, 2 bases remained unmatched. The CDR3 region has the DNA TGTGCCAGCAGCAAGGGACTAGCGGAAGAGACCCAGTACTTC. Translating gives CASSKGLAEETQYF.

This chain connects TRBV6-5 to TRBJ1-5, with a tentative D call TRBD1 (5 bases). The CDR3 is 14 amino acids. Trimming removed 7 bases from V and 2 bases from J, with 12 bases in between. Germline V lookup: CDR1 MNHEY, CDR2 SVGAGI. The CDR3 DNA reads as TGTGCCAGCACCACGGGGGGGGGCAATCAGCCCCAGCATTTT. Protein: CASTTGGGNQPQHF.

V usage is TRBV25-1 and J usage is TRBJ2-7; D may be TRBD2 (6 bases). Trimming left V 5 bases short and J 0 bases short, with 14 bases between. Germline CDR1 and CDR2: MGHDK and SYGVNS. The length of the CDR3 is 15 residues. In nucleotides, the CDR3 is TGTGCCAGCAGTCAGGAGGGAGGCTTCTCCTACGAGCAGTACTTC. It translates to CASSQEGGFSYEQYF.

The chain employs TRBV6-4 and TRBJ2-3; the match to TRBD2 covers 9 bases. CDR3 length: 14 residues. The germline V gene has CDR1 MRHNA and CDR2 SNTAGT. V shed 6 bases and J 7 bases; nucleotides not matched to a gene: 8. The CDR3 is CASSDGTSTNTQYF. For the CDR3, the DNA is TGTGCCAGCAGCGATGGGACTAGCACCAATACGCAGTATTTT.

The table lists this clone with a few counts. The chain carries TRBV7-2 and TRBJ1-2, with unresolved D. V was pared by 5 bases and J by 4 bases, with 14 bases between. This CDR3 spans 14 amino acids. Germline lookup yields CDR1 SGHTA and CDR2 FQGNSA. The CDR3 bases are TGTGCCAGCAGCCCCGAGGTGTCAGTCTATGGCTACACCTTC. Translated: CASSPEVSVYGYTF.

This clone was found a few times. The J gene is TRBJ1-1, the V gene TRBV28; 11 nucleotides line up with TRBD1. This CDR3 has 16 amino acids. V was clipped by 6 bases and J by 1 base; unmatched bases: 7. CDR1 MDHEN and CDR2 SYDVKM come from the germline V gene. The CDR3: CASRGQGAGWNTEAFF. Here the CDR3 DNA reads TGTGCCAGCAGAGGACAGGGGGCTGGATGGAACACTGAAGCTTTCTTT.

This clone was picked up one time. V and J are TRBV30 and TRBJ1-5; 8 nucleotides align to TRBD1. CDR3 length: 14 amino acids. Germline CDR1 GTSNPN, CDR2 SVGIG (reference sequence). Trimming cost V 5 bases and J 3 bases; bases outside gene matches: 6. CDR3 in DNA: TGTGCCTGGGCCGCCAGGGGGCTCAATCAGCCCCAGCATTTT. Translated: CAWAARGLNQPQHF.

V usage is TRBV29-1 and J usage is TRBJ2-1, with 8 bases aligning to TRBD2. CDR3 length: 14 residues. V lost 2 bases, J lost 2 bases, and 2 bases stayed unmatched. CDR1 SQVTM and CDR2 ANQGSEA come from the germline V gene. DNA of the CDR3: TGCAGCGTTGAATGGCGGGGGGCCTACAATGAGCAGTTCTTC. Translated, it gives CSVEWRGAYNEQFF.

The chain uses TRBV10-3 and TRBJ2-2; D is uncertain. V lost 4 bases to trimming and J lost 2 bases, with 8 bases between them. Germline CDR1 is ENHRY and CDR2 is SYGVKD. The CDR3 is 14 residues long. The CDR3 loop reads CAISVEVNTGELFF. DNA for the CDR3: TGTGCCATCAGTGTCGAGGTTAACACCGGGGAGCTGTTTTTT.

This clone has only one observation. Written as DNA, the CDR3 is TGTGCCAGCAGAGGCACAGGGAGTTGGAGCACCGGGGAGCTGTTTTTT. Translating it yields CASRGTGSWSTGELFF. V usage is TRBV28 and J usage is TRBJ2-2, with D possibly TRBD1 on 6 matching bases. Germline V gene data show CDR1 as MDHEN and CDR2 as SYDVKM. The CDR3 covers 16 residues. V shed 6 bases and J shed 4 bases, with 18 bases lying between them. The whole variable domain, filled in from reference TRBV28 and TRBJ2-2, reads DVKVTQSSRYLVKRTGEKVFLECVQDMDHENMFWYRQDPGLGLRLIYFSYDVKMKEKGDIPEGYSVSREKKERFSLILESASTNQTSMYLCASRGTGSWSTGELFFGEGSRLTVL.

J is TRBJ2-3 and V is TRBV7-3; D gene uncertain. Germline values: CDR1 SGHTA, CDR2 FQGTGA. The germline V and J ends were trimmed by 4 bases and 3 bases, with 8 bases remaining between them. The CDR3 contains 13 residues. For the CDR3, the DNA is TGTGCCAGCAGCTCCCCCAGGACAGATACGCAGTATTTT. This translates into CASSSPRTDTQYF.